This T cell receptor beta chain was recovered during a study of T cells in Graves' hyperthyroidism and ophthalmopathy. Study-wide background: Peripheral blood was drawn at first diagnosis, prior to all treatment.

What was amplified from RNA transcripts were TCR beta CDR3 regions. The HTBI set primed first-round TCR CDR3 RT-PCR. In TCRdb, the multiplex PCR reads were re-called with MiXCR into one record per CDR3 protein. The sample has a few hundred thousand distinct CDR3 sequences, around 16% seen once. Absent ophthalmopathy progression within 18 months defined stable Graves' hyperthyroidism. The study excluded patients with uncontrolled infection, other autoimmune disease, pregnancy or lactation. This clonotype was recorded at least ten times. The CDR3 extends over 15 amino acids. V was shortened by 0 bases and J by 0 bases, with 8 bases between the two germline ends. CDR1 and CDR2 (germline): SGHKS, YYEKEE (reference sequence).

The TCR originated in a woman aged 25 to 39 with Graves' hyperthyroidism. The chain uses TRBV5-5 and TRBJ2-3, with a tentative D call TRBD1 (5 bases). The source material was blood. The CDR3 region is CASSLATASTDTQYF. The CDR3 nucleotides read TGTGCCAGCAGCTTGGCGACAGCTAGCACAGATACGCAGTATTTT.